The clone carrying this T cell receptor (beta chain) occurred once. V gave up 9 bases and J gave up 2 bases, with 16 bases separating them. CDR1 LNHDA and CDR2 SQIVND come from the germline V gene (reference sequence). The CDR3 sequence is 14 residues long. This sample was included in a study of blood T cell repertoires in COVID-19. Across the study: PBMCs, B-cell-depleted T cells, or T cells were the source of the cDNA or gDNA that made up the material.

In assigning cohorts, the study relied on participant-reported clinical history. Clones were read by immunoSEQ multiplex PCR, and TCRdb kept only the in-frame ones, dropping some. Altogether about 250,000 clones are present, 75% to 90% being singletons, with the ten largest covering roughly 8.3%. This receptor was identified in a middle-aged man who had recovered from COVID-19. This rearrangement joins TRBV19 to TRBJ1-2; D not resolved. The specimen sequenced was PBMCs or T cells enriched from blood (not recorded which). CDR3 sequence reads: CASTPRGRNYGYTF. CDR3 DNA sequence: TGTGCCAGCACCCCCCGAGGTAGGAACTATGGCTACACCTTC. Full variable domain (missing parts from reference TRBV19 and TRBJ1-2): DGGITQSPKYLFRKEGQNVTLSCEQNLNHDAMYWYRQDPGQGLRLIYYSQIVNDFQKGDIAEGYSVSREKKESFPLTVTSAQKNPTAFYLCASTPRGRNYGYTFGSGTRLTVV.